These T cell receptor beta chains were read from a single sample in a study of blood T cell repertoires in COVID-19. Assay used: immunoSEQ multiplex PCR; TCRdb lists only in-frame clones, some missing. Altogether about 190,000 clones are present, less than 85% being singletons, with the ten largest covering about an eighth. The sample comprised peripheral blood. Every receptor here comes from a woman aged 45 to 65 with acute or convalescent COVID-19. CDR3s include the opening cysteine and the closing phenylalanine or tryptophan. The order of the fields is V gene, CDR3 protein.

TRBV10-2 CASSEPTSGRPSTDTQYF
TRBV7-7 CASSRDSSYEQYF
TRBV18 CASSPLIEETQYF
TRBV7-2 CASSLGLQGGQYF
TRBV28 CASSLGGGRSYQPQHF
TRBV6-2/TRBV6-3 CASSYDRGTYGYTF
TRBV15 CATSRDLGQGEEFF
TRBV5-4 CASSTTERSPLHF
TRBV4-2 CASSQEVQGGKLFF
TRBV15 CATSRDTGSGNTIYF
TRBV14 CASSQVGGNYGYTF
TRBV20-1 CSAGQASTVF
TRBV6-6 CASSGTSGHF
TRBV11-2 CASSPPGGAGAFF
TRBV5-8 CASSPGQASGNTIYF
TRBV6-5 CASSYGTGLNEKLFF
TRBV18 CASSPGATNEKLFF
TRBV6-2/TRBV6-3 CASSYSWTSAGELFF
TRBV5-4 CASSSNRGLNQPQHF
TRBV4-3 CASSQDMLAGAATNEKLFF
TRBV6-2/TRBV6-3 CASSYGQGVRQPQHF
TRBV15 CATSGLRASAPLHF
TRBV20-1 CSATTYYGYTF
TRBV7-2 CASSSSPTSGVPRGDTQYF
TRBV7-2 CASSPGGPGTEAFF
TRBV7-8 CASSLRDRPSNQPQHF
TRBV6-5 CASRLGGDEQFF
TRBV6-5 CASRPGQGYYEQYF
TRBV19 CASSIDPTGVNQPQHF
TRBV19 CASSIEIFSGGTNYGYTF
TRBV7-8 CASSLGLAYYEQYF
TRBV9 CASSVGLQGSQETQYF
TRBV27 CASRQTGGGTEAFF
TRBV6-5 CASRNTGTGIPEAFF
TRBV7-6 CASSLTGINNEKLFF
TRBV19 CASIKRPREDGKGELFF
TRBV28 CASSSDRASQPQHF
TRBV28 CASSLLQGDSEKAFF
TRBV30 CASGDTGNTIYF
TRBV29-1 CSVEDPRRTGAVEQFF
TRBV19 CASSTYRGRDTIQYF
TRBV5-1 CASSLAGGYTEAFF
TRBV19 CASKKGQSNSPLHF
TRBV19 CASRPSGREETQYF
TRBV11-2 CASSHSRDREGEKLFF
TRBV30 CAWSLPPGVYGYTF
TRBV14 CASSPGGINSPLHF
TRBV5-6 CASSLKGALNEQFF
TRBV6-2/TRBV6-3 CASSRATSGSIPGELFF